These 21 T cell receptor beta chains were sequenced from one sample in a study of T cells in Graves' hyperthyroidism and ophthalmopathy. Amplification of TCR beta CDR3 regions was performed using RNA transcripts as template. The HTBI primer set was used in a first-round RT-PCR of the TCR CDR3. TCRdb ran MiXCR on the multiplex PCR reads and lists one entry per CDR3 protein. This repertoire shows almost 600,000 distinct CDR3 sequences, around 13% found once; its top ten account for 5.8%. The sample consisted of blood. Receptors originate from a woman in her twenties or thirties with Graves' hyperthyroidism that later progressed to Graves' ophthalmopathy.

This clonotype occurred many times. The V call is TRBV12-3 or TRBV12-4, the J call TRBJ2-2, with 8 bases lining up with TRBD1. V shed 5 bases and J 5 bases; nucleotides not matched to a gene: 13. The CDR3 totals 17 residues. The CDR3 DNA sequence: TGTGCCAGCAGTAGGGGACAGGACACCGCCAATACCGGGGAGCTGTTTTTT. It encodes CASSRGQDTANTGELFF.

This clonotype was seen at least ten times. The chain links TRBV30 to TRBJ2-1; possibly TRBD2 for D (7 bases). Trimming left V 3 bases short and J 4 bases short, with 16 bases between. From germline, CDR1 is GTSNPN and CDR2 SVGIG (reference sequence). CDR3 length equals 15 residues. CDR3 in amino acids: CAWSRGGGGYNEQFF. CDR3 sequence (DNA): TGTGCCTGGAGCCGAGGGGGGGGCGGGTACAATGAGCAGTTCTTC.

In this sample, this clonotype turned up many times. The chain is built from TRBV2 and TRBJ2-1; TRBD2 matches at 11 bases. Germline trimming cut 0 bases from V and 0 bases from J; bases unmatched to any gene: 10. From germline, CDR1 is SNHLY and CDR2 FYNNEI. The CDR3 runs 20 residues. As DNA, the CDR3 is TGTGCCAGCAGTGAAGCGCTAGCGGGAGGCCGAATTTTCTCCTACAATGAGCAGTTCTTC. It codes for CASSEALAGGRIFSYNEQFF. Together with reference TRBV2 and TRBJ2-1, the CDR3 gives the full variable domain: EPEVTQTPSHQVTQMGQEVILRCVPISNHLYFYWYRQILGQKVEFLVSFYNNEISEKSEIFDDQFSVERPDGSNFTLKIRSTKLEDSAMYFCASSEALAGGRIFSYNEQFFGPGTRLTVL.

This clonotype was seen at least ten times. The rearrangement joins TRBV28 to TRBJ1-4, with 8 bases matching TRBD1. CDR1 and CDR2 from the germline V gene are MDHEN and SYDVKM. CDR3 length equals 14 residues. V dropped 5 bases and J dropped 7; count of bases not matched to a gene: 6. The CDR3 loop reads CASSPGQGTEKLFF. As DNA, the CDR3 is TGTGCCAGCAGTCCCGGACAGGGAACTGAAAAACTGTTTTTT.

This clonotype was counted at least ten times. The chain recombines TRBV6-1 with TRBJ1-1; D is perhaps TRBD1 (5 bases). The CDR3 totals 15 residues. Germline CDR1 MNHNS, CDR2 SASEGT. The V gene lost 7 bases and the J gene lost 2 bases, with 17 bases spanning the gap. CDR3 DNA sequence: TGTGCCAGCACCCAACCCCAGGGCTCAAACACTGAAGCTTTCTTT. Its protein is CASTQPQGSNTEAFF.

This clonotype has ten or more counts. The chain joins TRBV7-3 to TRBJ1-1; no definite D call. The CDR3 extends over 13 amino acids. Germline V gene lookup returns CDR1 SGHTA and CDR2 FQGTGA. V shed 5 bases and J shed 6 bases, with 13 bases lying between them. Here the CDR3 reads CASSPTTVAEAFF. CDR3 sequence (DNA): TGTGCCAGCAGCCCGACGACGGTCGCTGAAGCTTTCTTT.

Many counts were recorded for this clonotype. The chain combines TRBV27 with TRBJ2-5; 7 bases line up with TRBD1. Germline lookup yields CDR1 MNHEY and CDR2 SMNVEV (reference sequence). V shed 5 bases, J shed 5 bases, and the junction held 14 bases outside the gene matches. This CDR3 region has 16 residues. The CDR3 region has the DNA TGTGCCAGCAGTATCCTGGGACAGTCGGTGCTGGAGACCCAGTACTTC. Translating gives CASSILGQSVLETQYF.

This clonotype was observed many times. This chain uses TRBV7-9 with TRBJ2-3, with TRBD1 matching 8 bases. With 8 bases clipped from V and 3 bases from J, the junction kept 10 bases outside the gene matches. Germline V gene data show CDR1 as SEHNR and CDR2 as FQNEAQ (reference sequence). The CDR3 consists of 15 residues. In nucleotides, the CDR3 is TGTGCCAGCGAAAAGACAGGGGAAGGAACAGATACGCAGTATTTT. It specifies CASEKTGEGTDTQYF. Drawing the rest from reference TRBV7-9 and TRBJ2-3, the complete variable domain is DTGVSQNPRHKITKRGQNVTFRCDPISEHNRLYWYRQTLGQGPEFLTYFQNEAQLEKSRLLSDRFSAERPKGSFSTLEIQRTEQGDSAMYLCASEKTGEGTDTQYFGPGTRLTVL.

Remarks on this clonotype: Being one base from a much bigger clone, this may be a read error. The chain couples TRBV27 to TRBJ1-5; D may be TRBD1 (5 bases). The germline V gene has CDR1 MNHEY and CDR2 SMNVEV (reference sequence). This CDR3 is 14 amino acids long. With 6 bases removed from V and 6 bases from J, the gap between germline ends came to 15 bases. The CDR3 region is CASRIRGGGQPQHF. The CDR3 DNA sequence: TGTGCCAGCAGGATAAGGGGCGGCGGTCAGCCCCAGCATTTT.

This clonotype was picked up a small number of times. V gene TRBV28 combines with J gene TRBJ2-5, with D uncertain. Germline lookup yields CDR1 MDHEN and CDR2 SYDVKM. Trimming removed 3 bases at V and 5 bases at J, with 13 bases between. The CDR3 has 14 amino acids. DNA of the CDR3: TGTGCCAGCAGTTTGACCCTACACCCCGAGACCCAGTACTTC. Translated, it gives CASSLTLHPETQYF.

V gene TRBV30 combines with J gene TRBJ2-1, with 7 bases aligning to TRBD1. CDR1 is GTSNPN, CDR2 SVGIG, per germline (reference sequence). Trimming removed 1 base from V and 4 bases from J; junction bases left unmatched: 7. The CDR3 spans 15 residues. CDR3 region: CAWSGGTELYNEQFF. In DNA, the CDR3 is TGTGCCTGGAGTGGAGGGACAGAGCTTTACAATGAGCAGTTCTTC.

This clonotype has at least ten counts. Here the CDR3 DNA reads TGTGCCAGCAGCTTAGGAGGAGCGACGGCTCTGTACCAAGAGACCCAGTACTTC. Encoded protein: CASSLGGATALYQETQYF. The chain carries TRBV11-2 and TRBJ2-5; no firm D call. The CDR3 loop spans 18 amino acids. Trimming took 1 base from V and 0 from J, leaving 18 bases between them. CDR1 is SGHAT, CDR2 FQNNGV, per germline.

In this sample, this clonotype turned up many times. The chain uses TRBV28 and TRBJ2-2; TRBD2 matches at 8 bases. Germline CDR1 MDHEN, CDR2 SYDVKM. The CDR3 consists of 17 residues. V was clipped by 6 bases and J by 5 bases; unmatched bases: 14. CDR3 amino acids: CASSTPQSGRTTGELFF. CDR3 nucleotide sequence: TGTGCCAGCAGCACCCCACAGAGCGGGAGAACGACCGGGGAGCTGTTTTTT. Combining the CDR3 with reference TRBV28 and TRBJ2-2 gives the whole variable domain DVKVTQSSRYLVKRTGEKVFLECVQDMDHENMFWYRQDPGLGLRLIYFSYDVKMKEKGDIPEGYSVSREKKERFSLILESASTNQTSMYLCASSTPQSGRTTGELFFGEGSRLTVL.

This clonotype has just a few counts. V usage is TRBV7-3 and J usage is TRBJ2-3; D remains unclear. Germline assignment: CDR1 SGHTA and CDR2 FQGTGA. Trimming left V 1 base short and J 0 bases short, with 14 bases between. CDR3 size: 17 residues. In DNA, the CDR3 is TGTGCCAGCAGCTTAAAAGTGTCGCTCCCTAGCACAGATACGCAGTATTTT. As protein: CASSLKVSLPSTDTQYF.

This clonotype was detected many times. This rearrangement joins TRBV27 to TRBJ2-3; the D is unclear. This CDR3 is built from 11 residues. Trimming cost V 10 bases and J 6 bases, with 11 bases left between them. CDR1 is MNHEY and CDR2 is SMNVEV in the germline V gene (reference sequence). CDR3 sequence reads: CAISTADTQYF. CDR3 nucleotides: TGTGCCATATCAACCGCGGATACGCAGTATTTT.

This clonotype appeared many times. The CDR3 sequence: CASSSLGGGTEAFF. The CDR3 DNA reads as TGTGCCAGCAGTTCATTAGGGGGTGGCACTGAAGCTTTCTTT. The rearrangement uses TRBV27 and TRBJ1-1; D might be TRBD1 (6 bases). V lost 4 bases, J lost 4 bases, and 13 bases lay in between. CDR1 is MNHEY and CDR2 is SMNVEV in the germline V gene (reference sequence). The CDR3 runs 14 residues.

This clonotype was found many times. The DNA of the CDR3 is TGTGCCTGGAGTGATCCAGGGGGCCGGAACACCGGGGAGCTGTTTTTT. This translates into CAWSDPGGRNTGELFF. The rearrangement uses TRBV30 and TRBJ2-2, with TRBD1 matching 8 bases. The V and J ends lost 1 base and 1 base, in that order; junction bases with no gene match: 5. Germline-derived CDR1 and CDR2 are GTSNPN and SVGIG (reference sequence). This CDR3 comprises 16 residues.

This clonotype was detected ten times or more. The chain uses TRBV9 and TRBJ2-2; the match to TRBD2 covers 7 bases. J lost 2 bases, V lost 0 bases, and 7 bases had no gene match. The CDR3 is 17 residues long. CDR1 and CDR2 (germline): SGDLS, YYNGEE. Here the CDR3 DNA reads TGTGCCAGCAGCGTAGGACACGCGGGAGCCAACACCGGGGAGCTGTTTTTT. Protein sequence: CASSVGHAGANTGELFF.

This clonotype was observed at least ten times. The V call is TRBV27, the J call TRBJ2-7; weak D call: TRBD1 (5 bases). V dropped 4 bases and J dropped 7 bases, with 11 bases sitting between them. Germline CDR1 is MNHEY and CDR2 is SMNVEV (reference sequence). The CDR3 is 12 residues long. The CDR3 region is CASSSKGREQYF. For the CDR3, the DNA is TGTGCCAGCAGTTCAAAGGGGCGGGAGCAGTACTTC.

About this clonotype: One junction end does not reproduce the germline sequence, and a read error may be involved. V gene TRBV5-1 combines with J gene TRBJ2-3; D remains unclear. Germline CDR1 SGHRS, CDR2 YFSETQ. CDR3 length: 14 amino acids. CDR3 amino acids: CASSLDSYTDTHYF. The CDR3 DNA reads as TGCGCCAGCAGCTTGGACAGCTACACAGATACGCATTATTTT.

The V gene is TRBV6-1, the J gene TRBJ2-5; unclear D gene. The V gene's germline CDR1 is MNHNS and CDR2 SASEGT. This CDR3 comprises 14 residues. V was trimmed by 5 bases and J by 2 bases, leaving 12 bases between them. Here the CDR3 DNA reads TGTGCCAGCAGTCAATCCGGGCCTCAAGAGACCCAGTACTTC. Its protein product is CASSQSGPQETQYF.